Shown below are 20 T cell receptor beta chains from a single sample sequenced in a study. TCRdb analysed the RT-PCR reads with MiXCR anew, one entry per CDR3 protein. The sample has more than 550,000 distinct CDR3 sequences, 13% to 15% seen once. The source material was memory CD4+ T cells from blood. The receptors originated from a female donor in good health, serving as a healthy control.

This clonotype was counted between two and nine times. This sequence joins TRBV7-2 and TRBJ1-1; D unresolved. CDR3 length: 14 residues. Trimming took off 1 base at V and 4 bases at J, with 10 bases between the two ends. CDR1 and CDR2 from the germline V gene are SGHTA and FQGNSA. CDR3 bases: TGTGCCAGCAGCTTAGGGGCAGCCGCCACTGAAGCTTTCTTT. This gives the protein CASSLGAAATEAFF.

This clonotype appeared many times. The chain joins TRBV10-3 to TRBJ2-3; a possible D gene is TRBD2 (7 bases). CDR1 ENHRY and CDR2 SYGVKD come from the germline V gene. V was cut by 0 bases and J by 6 bases, with 10 bases left in between. The CDR3 is 14 amino acids. DNA of the CDR3: TGTGCCATCAGTGAGTCGGGGGGGCAGGATACGCAGTATTTT. The encoded protein is CAISESGGQDTQYF.

The table lists this clonotype with a few counts. This chain links TRBV5-1 with TRBJ2-2; 16 nucleotides match TRBD2. Per the germline V gene, CDR1 is SGHRS and CDR2 is YFSETQ. This CDR3 contains 17 residues. The V and J ends lost 1 base and 9 bases, in that order; junction bases with no gene match: 6. This CDR3 is CASSLTSGLAGGRELFF. The CDR3 nucleotides read TGCGCCAGCAGCTTGACGTCGGGACTAGCGGGAGGGCGGGAGCTGTTTTTT.

This clonotype was seen ten or more times. V and J are TRBV12-3 or TRBV12-4 and TRBJ2-1; 7 bases are shared with TRBD1. With V trimmed by 0 bases and J by 3 bases, 8 bases remained unmatched. This CDR3 contains 17 residues. CDR3 in DNA: TGTGCCAGCAGTTTAGCCCGGACAGGTTTATACTACAATGAGCAGTTCTTC. Translated: CASSLARTGLYYNEQFF.

This clonotype occurred a few times. The chain recombines TRBV20-1 with TRBJ2-6; TRBD1 is a possible D gene (6 bases). CDR1 and CDR2 from the germline V gene are DFQATT and SNEGSKA (reference sequence). The CDR3 contains 16 residues. V lost 3 bases to trimming and J lost 4 bases, with 16 bases between them. The CDR3 loop reads CSASRTGYPGANVLTF. CDR3 DNA: TGCAGTGCTAGCCGAACAGGGTACCCGGGGGCCAACGTCCTGACTTTC.

This clonotype occurred a few times. DNA of the CDR3: TGTGCCAGCAGTTGGGCGGGAGTTCCCACAGATACGCAGTATTTT. It specifies CASSWAGVPTDTQYF. The J gene is TRBJ2-3, the V gene TRBV27, with 7 bases fitting TRBD2. This CDR3 is built from 15 residues. Per germline, CDR1 MNHEY and CDR2 SMNVEV (reference sequence). V lost 4 bases to trimming and J lost 2 bases; unmatched junction nucleotides: 6.

The chain carries TRBV7-2 and TRBJ2-4; D is possibly TRBD1 (6 bases). The germline CDR1 and CDR2 sequences are SGHTA and FQGNSA. This CDR3 is built from 18 residues. Trimming pared 5 bases from V and 0 bases from J, leaving 20 bases between. The CDR3 DNA reads TGTGCCAGCAGCGGAGGCGGTAACCGGGACATAGCCAAAAACATTCAGTACTTC. It yields the protein CASSGGGNRDIAKNIQYF. The entire variable domain, with the rest obtained from reference TRBV7-2 and TRBJ2-4, is as follows: GAGVSQSPSNKVTEKGKDVELRCDPISGHTALYWYRQSLGQGLEFLIYFQGNSAPDKSGLPSDRFSAERTGGSVSTLTIQRTQQEDSAVYLCASSGGGNRDIAKNIQYFGAGTRLSVL.

This chain connects TRBV5-1 to TRBJ2-7; D remains ambiguous. This CDR3 region has 14 residues. Trimming took 5 bases from V and 5 from J, leaving 17 bases between them. Germline-derived CDR1 and CDR2 are SGHRS and YFSETQ. The CDR3 coding sequence is TGCGCCAGCAGGCGCGGCCAGTCCTTAGACGAGCAGTACTTC. Its protein is CASRRGQSLDEQYF.

The chain uses TRBV20-1 and TRBJ2-1; tentative D call: TRBD2 (5 bases). Germline CDR1 reads DFQATT; CDR2 reads SNEGSKA (reference sequence). The CDR3 runs 17 residues. The V end lost 5 bases, the J end lost 0 bases, and 20 bases lay between the germline ends. The CDR3 sequence is CSAPDPGISSSYNEQFF. CDR3 DNA: TGCAGTGCTCCGGATCCCGGGATCTCAAGCTCCTACAATGAGCAGTTCTTC.

The CDR3 DNA is TGCGCCAGCAGCCAAGGGGGTGCTAGTCAAACAGATACGCAGTATTTT. This encodes CASSQGGASQTDTQYF. This chain joins TRBV4-1 and TRBJ2-3; D not resolved. This CDR3 is 16 amino acids long. Germline V CDR1 and CDR2: MGHRA, YSYEKL. With 1 base removed from V and 3 bases from J, the gap between germline ends came to 14 bases.

The chain combines TRBV27 with TRBJ2-3, with D unresolved. With 2 bases removed from V and 5 bases from J, the gap between germline ends came to 8 bases. This CDR3 region has 13 residues. Germline CDR1 and CDR2: MNHEY and SMNVEV (reference sequence). The CDR3 bases are TGTGCCAGCAGTTTAAATACTGGAGATACGCAGTATTTT. This sequence encodes CASSLNTGDTQYF.

This clonotype has a single count. J is TRBJ2-7 and V is TRBV28, with a tentative D call TRBD2 (6 bases). CDR1 and CDR2 from the germline V gene are MDHEN and SYDVKM. This CDR3 is built from 13 residues. V was clipped by 8 bases and J by 4 bases, with 15 bases between them. The DNA of the CDR3 is TGTGCCAGCTTAACCGGGACTCCTTACGAGCAGTACTTC. Amino acid sequence: CASLTGTPYEQYF. The whole variable domain, remainder taken from reference TRBV28 and TRBJ2-7, is DVKVTQSSRYLVKRTGEKVFLECVQDMDHENMFWYRQDPGLGLRLIYFSYDVKMKEKGDIPEGYSVSREKKERFSLILESASTNQTSMYLCASLTGTPYEQYFGPGTRLTVT.

This CDR3 reads CASSPNRGGMEYF. In nucleotides, the CDR3 is TGCGCCAGCAGCCCCAACCGGGGGGGGATGGAGTACTTC. This chain connects TRBV10-1 to TRBJ2-7, with TRBD2 matching over 8 bases. Germline V gene sequence: CDR1 WNHNN, CDR2 SYGVQD (reference sequence). With 6 bases clipped from V and 11 bases from J, the junction kept 12 bases outside the gene matches. This CDR3 region has 13 residues.

This clonotype was recorded a few times. This sequence joins TRBV20-1 and TRBJ1-2, with D perhaps TRBD1 (6 bases). The CDR3 totals 14 residues. With 0 bases removed from V and 1 base from J, the gap between germline ends came to 9 bases. In germline, CDR1 is DFQATT, CDR2 SNEGSKA (reference sequence). DNA of the CDR3: TGCAGTGCTAGAGAAACAGGGAATAACTATGGCTACACCTTC. Translated: CSARETGNNYGYTF.

In this sample, this clonotype turned up many times. The V and J genes are TRBV12-3 or TRBV12-4 and TRBJ1-5; D gene ambiguous. The V end was cut by 1 base, the J end by 6 bases, with 13 bases between. The CDR3 runs 15 residues. DNA for the CDR3: TGTGCCAGCAGTTTAGGGGGATCCCTGGGTCAGCCCCAGCATTTT. Its protein is CASSLGGSLGQPQHF.

This clonotype appeared a few times. The CDR3: CASGEGGRILWGYTF. DNA of the CDR3: TGTGCCAGCGGGGAAGGAGGGCGGATCCTGTGGGGCTACACCTTC. The genes are TRBV28 and TRBJ1-2; D ambiguous. The length of the CDR3 is 15 residues. In germline, CDR1 is MDHEN, CDR2 SYDVKM. Trimming took 8 bases from V and 8 from J, leaving 24 bases between them.

The CDR3 protein is CASRPGTGRYEQYF. The DNA of the CDR3 is TGTGCCAGCAGGCCCGGGACAGGACGCTACGAGCAGTACTTC. The rearrangement links TRBV28 to TRBJ2-7, with 8 bases lining up with TRBD1. V shed 6 bases, J shed 3 bases, and the junction held 7 bases outside the gene matches. CDR1 and CDR2 (germline): MDHEN, SYDVKM. CDR3 size: 14 residues.

V is TRBV11-2 and J is TRBJ1-2; D call uncertain. Germline V gene sequence: CDR1 SGHAT, CDR2 FQNNGV. The ends were cut back, 5 bases at V and 4 bases at J, with 17 bases in the middle. This CDR3 is built from 15 residues. The CDR3, as DNA: TGTGCCAGCAGCCGAGGCCTCGGGATTTTCTATGGCTACACCTTC. Translated, it gives CASSRGLGIFYGYTF. The variable domain in full, with the rest retrieved from reference TRBV11-2 and TRBJ1-2, is EAGVAQSPRYKIIEKRQSVAFWCNPISGHATLYWYQQILGQGPKLLIQFQNNGVVDDSQLPKDRFSAERLKGVDSTLKIQPAKLEDSAVYLCASSRGLGIFYGYTFGSGTRLTVV.

This clonotype was picked up many times. CDR3: CASRPGTGDRNQPQHF. As DNA, the CDR3 is TGCGCCAGCAGACCCGGGACAGGGGATCGGAATCAGCCCCAGCATTTT. The rearrangement uses TRBV5-1 and TRBJ1-5, with TRBD1 identical over 10 bases. CDR1 and CDR2 from the germline V gene are SGHRS and YFSETQ. The CDR3 extends over 16 amino acids. Unmatched junction bases numbered 9, after V lost 5 bases and J lost 4 bases. Based on the CDR3 plus reference TRBV5-1 and TRBJ1-5, the full variable domain is KAGVTQTPRYLIKTRGQQVTLSCSPISGHRSVSWYQQTPGQGLQFLFEYFSETQRNKGNFPGRFSGRQFSNSRSEMNVSTLELGDSALYLCASRPGTGDRNQPQHFGDGTRLSIL.

V and J are TRBV7-8 and TRBJ2-3; 13 bases are a match to TRBD2. The CDR3 runs 15 residues. V lost 5 bases and J lost 4; bases outside the gene matches: 3. The germline V gene has CDR1 SGHVS and CDR2 FQNEAQ. CDR3 sequence reads: CASSQTSGRADTQYF. The CDR3 region has the DNA TGTGCCAGCAGCCAAACTAGCGGGAGGGCAGATACGCAGTATTTT.